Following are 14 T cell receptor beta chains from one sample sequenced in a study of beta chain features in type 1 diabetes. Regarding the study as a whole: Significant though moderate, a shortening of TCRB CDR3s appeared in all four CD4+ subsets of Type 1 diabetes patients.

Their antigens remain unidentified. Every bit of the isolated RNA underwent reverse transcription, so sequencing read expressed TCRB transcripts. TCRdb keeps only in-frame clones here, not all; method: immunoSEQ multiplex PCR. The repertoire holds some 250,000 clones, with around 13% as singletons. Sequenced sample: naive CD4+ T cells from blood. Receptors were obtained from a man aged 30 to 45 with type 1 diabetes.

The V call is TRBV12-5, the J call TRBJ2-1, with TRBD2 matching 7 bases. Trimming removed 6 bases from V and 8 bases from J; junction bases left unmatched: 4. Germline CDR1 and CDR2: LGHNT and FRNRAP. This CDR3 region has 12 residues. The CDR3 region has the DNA TGTGCTAGTGGAAGGACTAGATATGAGCAGTTCTTC. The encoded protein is CASGRTRYEQFF.

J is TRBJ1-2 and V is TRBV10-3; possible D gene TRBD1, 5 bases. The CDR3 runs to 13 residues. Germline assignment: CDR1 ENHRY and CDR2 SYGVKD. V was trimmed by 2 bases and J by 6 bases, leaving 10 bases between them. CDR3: CAISEHEDNGYTF. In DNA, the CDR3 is TGTGCCATCAGTGAGCATGAGGACAATGGCTACACCTTC.

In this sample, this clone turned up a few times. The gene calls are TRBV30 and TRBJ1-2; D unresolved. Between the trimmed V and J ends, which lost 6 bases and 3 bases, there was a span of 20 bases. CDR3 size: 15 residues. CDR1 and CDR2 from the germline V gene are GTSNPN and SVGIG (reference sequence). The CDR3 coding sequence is TGTGCCTGCCCTCACCGCGCGTTGCACGACTATGGCTACACCTTC. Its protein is CACPHRALHDYGYTF.

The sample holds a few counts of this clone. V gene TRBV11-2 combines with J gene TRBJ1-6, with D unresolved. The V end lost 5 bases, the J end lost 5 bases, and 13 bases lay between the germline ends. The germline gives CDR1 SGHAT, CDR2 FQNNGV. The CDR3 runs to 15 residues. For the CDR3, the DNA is TGTGCCAGCAGCCTATCCACTGCCAATAATTCACCCCTCCACTTT. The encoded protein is CASSLSTANNSPLHF.

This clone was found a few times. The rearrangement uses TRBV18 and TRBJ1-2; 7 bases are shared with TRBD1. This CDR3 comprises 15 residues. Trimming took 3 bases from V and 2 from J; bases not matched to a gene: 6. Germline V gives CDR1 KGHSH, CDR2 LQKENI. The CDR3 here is CASSPEGGRNYGYTF. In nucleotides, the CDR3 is TGTGCCAGCTCACCGGAAGGGGGCCGCAACTATGGCTACACCTTC. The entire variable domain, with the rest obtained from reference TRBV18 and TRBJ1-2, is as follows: NAGVMQNPRHLVRRRGQEARLRCSPMKGHSHVYWYRQLPEEGLKFMVYLQKENIIDESGMPKERFSAEFPKEGPSILRIQQVVRGDSAAYFCASSPEGGRNYGYTFGSGTRLTVV.

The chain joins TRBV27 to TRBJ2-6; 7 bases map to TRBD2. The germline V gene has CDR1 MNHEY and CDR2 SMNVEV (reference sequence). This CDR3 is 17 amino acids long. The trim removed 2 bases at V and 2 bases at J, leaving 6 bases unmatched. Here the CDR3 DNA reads TGTGCCAGCAGTTTAAGTGCGGGAGAAGCTGGGGCCAACGTCCTGACTTTC. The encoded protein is CASSLSAGEAGANVLTF.

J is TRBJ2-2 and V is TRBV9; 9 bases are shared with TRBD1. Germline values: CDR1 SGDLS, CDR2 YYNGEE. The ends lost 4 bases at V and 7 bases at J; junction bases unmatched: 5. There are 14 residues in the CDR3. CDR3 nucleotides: TGTGCCAGCAGCCTGTGGACAGGGGACGGGGAGCTGTTTTTT. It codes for CASSLWTGDGELFF.

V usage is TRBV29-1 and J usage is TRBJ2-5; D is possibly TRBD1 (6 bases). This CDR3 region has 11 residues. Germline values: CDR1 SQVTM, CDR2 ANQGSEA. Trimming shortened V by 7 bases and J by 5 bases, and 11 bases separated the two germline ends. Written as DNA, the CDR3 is TGCAGCGAGGGGGATGGGGAGACCCAGTACTTC. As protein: CSEGDGETQYF.

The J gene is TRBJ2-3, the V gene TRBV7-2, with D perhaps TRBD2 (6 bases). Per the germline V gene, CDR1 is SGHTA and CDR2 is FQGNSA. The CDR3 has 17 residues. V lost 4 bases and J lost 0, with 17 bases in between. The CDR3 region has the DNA TGTGCCAGCAGCTCACCTTCGGGACTGGCTAGCACAGATACGCAGTATTTT. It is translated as CASSSPSGLASTDTQYF.

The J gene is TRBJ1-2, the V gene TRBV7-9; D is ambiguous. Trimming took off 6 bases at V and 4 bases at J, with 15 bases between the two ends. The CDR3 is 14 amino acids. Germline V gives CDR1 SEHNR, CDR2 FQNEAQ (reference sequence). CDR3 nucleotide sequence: TGTGCCAGCAGTGCTTCTGAGGGAAGCTATGGCTACACCTTC. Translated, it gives CASSASEGSYGYTF.

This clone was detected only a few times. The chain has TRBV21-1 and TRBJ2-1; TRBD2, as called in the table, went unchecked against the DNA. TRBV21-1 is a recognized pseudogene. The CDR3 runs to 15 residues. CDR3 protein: CASNVDWSSYNEQFF. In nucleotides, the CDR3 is TGTGCCAGCAACGTTGACTGGAGCTCCTACAATGAGCAGTTCTTC.

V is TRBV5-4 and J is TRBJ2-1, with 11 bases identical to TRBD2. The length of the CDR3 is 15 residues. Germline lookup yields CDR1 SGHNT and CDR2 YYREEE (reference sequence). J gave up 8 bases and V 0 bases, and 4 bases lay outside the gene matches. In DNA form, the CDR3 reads TGTGCCAGCAGCTTGGCTACTAGCGGGAGTTATGAGCAGTTCTTC. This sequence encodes CASSLATSGSYEQFF.

CDR3 sequence (DNA): TGTGCCAGCAGTGAACCAGGGCCCTCCTACGAGCAGTACTTC. This codes for CASSEPGPSYEQYF. The rearrangement uses TRBV25-1 and TRBJ2-7; possible D gene TRBD1, 5 bases. This CDR3 comprises 14 residues. Germline V lookup: CDR1 MGHDK, CDR2 SYGVNS. Trimming pared 2 bases from V and 0 bases from J, leaving 8 bases between.

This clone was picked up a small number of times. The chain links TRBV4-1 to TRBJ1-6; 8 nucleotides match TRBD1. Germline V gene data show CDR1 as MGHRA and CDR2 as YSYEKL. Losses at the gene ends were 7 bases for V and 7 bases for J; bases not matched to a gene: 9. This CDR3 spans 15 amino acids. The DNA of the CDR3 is TGCGCCAGCAAGAATCGACAGGGGTTAAATTCACCCCTCCACTTT. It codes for CASKNRQGLNSPLHF.